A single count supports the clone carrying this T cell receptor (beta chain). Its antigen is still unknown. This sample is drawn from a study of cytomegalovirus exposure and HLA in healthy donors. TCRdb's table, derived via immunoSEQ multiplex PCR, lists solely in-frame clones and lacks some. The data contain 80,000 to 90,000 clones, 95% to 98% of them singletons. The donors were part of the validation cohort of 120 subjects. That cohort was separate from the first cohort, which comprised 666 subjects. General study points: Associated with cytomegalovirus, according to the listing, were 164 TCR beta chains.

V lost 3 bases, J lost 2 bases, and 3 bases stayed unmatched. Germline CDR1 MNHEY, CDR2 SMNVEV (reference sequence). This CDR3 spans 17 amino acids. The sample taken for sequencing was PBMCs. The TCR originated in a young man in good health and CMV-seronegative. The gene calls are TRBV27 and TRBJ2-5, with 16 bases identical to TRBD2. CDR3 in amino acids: CASSLGLAGGPQETQYF. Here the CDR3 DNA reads TGTGCCAGCAGTTTGGGACTAGCGGGAGGGCCACAAGAGACCCAGTACTTC.